The 24 T cell receptor beta chains given below trace back to one sample, sequenced in a study of control samples from healthy donors and cancer patients. Sequencing was performed with immunoSEQ multiplex PCR; in TCRdb, only in-frame clones are kept and a portion is missing. The sample includes about 75,000 clones, more than 80% of them seen just once. The sequenced sample was blood. These receptors were taken from a man between 45 and 60 years old in good health.

V and J are TRBV5-1 and TRBJ2-1, with 12 bases matching TRBD2. Germline V lookup: CDR1 SGHRS, CDR2 YFSETQ. The CDR3 loop spans 16 amino acids. The junction had 3 bases not matched to a gene; V was cut back by 0 bases and J by 5 bases. The DNA of the CDR3 is TGCGCCAGCAGCTTGGAATGGACTAGCGGGAACAATGAGCAGTTCTTC. This codes for CASSLEWTSGNNEQFF. The full variable domain, rest sourced from reference TRBV5-1 and TRBJ2-1, is KAGVTQTPRYLIKTRGQQVTLSCSPISGHRSVSWYQQTPGQGLQFLFEYFSETQRNKGNFPGRFSGRQFSNSRSEMNVSTLELGDSALYLCASSLEWTSGNNEQFFGPGTRLTVL.

This chain connects TRBV24-1 to TRBJ2-1; tentatively, D is TRBD2 (6 bases). Germline V gene data show CDR1 as KGHDR and CDR2 as SFDVKD. V shed 4 bases and J shed 9 bases, with 12 bases lying between them. The CDR3 is made up of 13 amino acids. Here the CDR3 reads CATSDGGLGEQFF. CDR3 nucleotide sequence: TGTGCCACCAGTGACGGAGGGCTTGGTGAGCAGTTCTTC.

The chain joins TRBV27 to TRBJ2-3; 7 bases line up with TRBD2. The germline V gene encodes CDR1 MNHEY and CDR2 SMNVEV (reference sequence). The CDR3 length is 17 residues. Trimming removed 5 bases from V and 0 bases from J; junction bases left unmatched: 11. Here the CDR3 reads CASSPQPLALSTDTQYF. In DNA, the CDR3 is TGTGCCAGCAGTCCCCAGCCACTAGCGCTTAGCACAGATACGCAGTATTTT.

The sample holds one count of this clone. CDR3 residues: CASSPPPGDWGEETQYF. The CDR3 coding sequence is TGCGCCAGCAGCCCCCCCCCGGGAGACTGGGGGGAAGAGACCCAGTACTTC. V and J are TRBV5-1 and TRBJ2-5, with a weak D call TRBD2 (6 bases). V was clipped by 4 bases and J by 3 bases, with 22 bases between them. Germline values: CDR1 SGHRS, CDR2 YFSETQ. This CDR3 is 17 amino acids long.

The chain couples TRBV5-4 to TRBJ1-3, with 9 nucleotides matching TRBD1. This CDR3 has 19 amino acids. CDR1 and CDR2 (germline): SGHNT, YYREEE (reference sequence). J gave up 0 bases and V 0 bases, and 10 bases lay outside the gene matches. The CDR3 loop is CASSLAPPGQGASGNTIYF. In nucleotides, the CDR3 is TGTGCCAGCAGCTTGGCCCCCCCGGGACAGGGTGCCTCTGGAAACACCATATATTTT. Combining the CDR3 with reference TRBV5-4 and TRBJ1-3 gives the whole variable domain ETGVTQSPTHLIKTRGQQVTLRCSSQSGHNTVSWYQQALGQGPQFIFQYYREEENGRGNFPPRFSGLQFPNYSSELNVNALELDDSALYLCASSLAPPGQGASGNTIYFGEGSWLTVV.

In its sample, this clone was seen many times. This chain links TRBV27 with TRBJ2-7, with 8 positions matching TRBD1. The CDR3 sequence is 14 residues long. J lost 3 bases, V lost 8 bases, and 9 bases had no gene match. Germline V CDR1 and CDR2: MNHEY, SMNVEV (reference sequence). CDR3 sequence reads: CASRSGTGFYEQYF. The CDR3 DNA reads as TGTGCCAGCCGGTCCGGGACAGGCTTCTACGAGCAGTACTTC.

This clone appeared once. The V call is TRBV11-3, the J call TRBJ2-5; tentative D call: TRBD2 (5 bases). Germline V gene data show CDR1 as SGHNT and CDR2 as YENEEA. V was shortened by 5 bases and J by 1 base, with 11 bases between the two germline ends. The CDR3 totals 14 residues. The CDR3 loop reads CASSLRAGQETQYF. The CDR3, as DNA: TGTGCCAGCAGCCTGCGGGCGGGCCAAGAGACCCAGTACTTC.

The chain recombines TRBV19 with TRBJ1-6; no firm D call. V was trimmed by 5 bases and J by 8 bases, leaving 10 bases between them. Germline V gene data show CDR1 as LNHDA and CDR2 as SQIVND (reference sequence). This CDR3 spans 13 amino acids. In DNA form, the CDR3 reads TGTGCCAGTAGTTCGACCCGGTATTCACCCCTCCACTTT. It encodes CASSSTRYSPLHF.

J is TRBJ1-4 and V is TRBV18; D is possibly TRBD1 (6 bases). The CDR3 length is 14 residues. Looked up from germline, CDR1 is KGHSH and CDR2 is LQKENI. Trimming took off 2 bases at V and 7 bases at J, with 11 bases between the two ends. CDR3: CASSPTGSTEKLFF. In DNA form, the CDR3 reads TGTGCCAGCTCACCAACAGGGTCGACTGAAAAACTGTTTTTT.

The chain couples TRBV12-3 or TRBV12-4 to TRBJ2-5, with 8 bases lining up with TRBD1. The CDR3 is 13 amino acids. The junction had 5 bases not matched to a gene; V was cut back by 7 bases and J by 4 bases. The CDR3: CASMDRVGETQYF. The CDR3 nucleotides are TGTGCCAGCATGGACAGGGTGGGAGAGACCCAGTACTTC.

This clone has just one count. This CDR3 is CSVVGTYEQYF. The CDR3 DNA reads TGCAGCGTTGTCGGAACCTACGAGCAGTACTTC. V usage is TRBV29-1 and J usage is TRBJ2-7; D is uncertain. The CDR3 has 11 amino acids. Trimming removed 4 bases at V and 2 bases at J, with 6 bases between. Per the germline V gene, CDR1 is SQVTM and CDR2 is ANQGSEA.

This rearrangement joins TRBV5-1 to TRBJ2-1; 10 bases are a match to TRBD2. The V gene end was trimmed by 4 bases and the J gene end by 7 bases; junction bases not matched to a gene: 11. The V gene's germline CDR1 is SGHRS and CDR2 YFSETQ. CDR3 size: 16 residues. CDR3 region: CASSGLPSGSANEQFF. The CDR3 DNA reads TGCGCCAGCAGCGGCCTTCCTAGCGGGAGTGCAAATGAGCAGTTCTTC.

V gene TRBV6-5 combines with J gene TRBJ2-5; D unclear. Trimming stripped 5 bases from V and 3 bases from J, with 13 bases between. This CDR3 comprises 14 residues. Germline V gives CDR1 MNHEY, CDR2 SVGAGI. CDR3 protein: CASSHGPPKETQYF. CDR3 DNA sequence: TGTGCCAGCAGTCACGGACCTCCGAAAGAGACCCAGTACTTC.

The rearrangement links TRBV4-3 to TRBJ1-4; unclear D gene. V shed 1 base and J shed 3 bases, with 12 bases lying between them. The CDR3 has 16 amino acids. CDR1 LGHNA and CDR2 YSLEER come from the germline V gene. CDR3 sequence (DNA): TGCGCCAGCAGCCAAGGCTCCGCAGAAGCTAATGAAAAACTGTTTTTT. It codes for CASSQGSAEANEKLFF.

The chain joins TRBV5-4 to TRBJ2-3; 7 bases line up with TRBD2. The CDR3 consists of 16 residues. The germline V gene encodes CDR1 SGHNT and CDR2 YYREEE (reference sequence). V was pared by 4 bases and J by 5 bases, with 13 bases of the junction left unmatched. CDR3 sequence (DNA): TGTGCCAGCAGCCCATTAGGACTAGGGAAAGTAGATACGCAGTATTTT. Translating gives CASSPLGLGKVDTQYF.

This chain connects TRBV24-1 to TRBJ2-1; no clear D. Trimming stripped 5 bases from V and 7 bases from J, with 8 bases between. The germline CDR1 and CDR2 sequences are KGHDR and SFDVKD. This CDR3 comprises 12 residues. CDR3 DNA: TGTGCCACCAGTGGATTACAGAATGAGCAGTTCTTC. Protein sequence: CATSGLQNEQFF.

V gene TRBV15 combines with J gene TRBJ2-1; no clear D. Germline V gene lookup returns CDR1 LNHNV and CDR2 YYDKDF (reference sequence). CDR3 length equals 14 residues. V lost 1 base, J lost 0 bases, and 4 bases lay in between. The chain's CDR3 is CATSRGISYNEQFF. DNA for the CDR3: TGTGCCACCAGCAGAGGGATCTCCTACAATGAGCAGTTCTTC.

This rearrangement joins TRBV29-1 to TRBJ2-1; either TRBD1 or TRBD2 may fit D (5 bases each). The length of the CDR3 is 13 residues. The germline CDR1 and CDR2 sequences are SQVTM and ANQGSEA. With 7 bases removed from V and 2 bases from J, the gap between germline ends came to 12 bases. CDR3 loop: CSGSGRTYNEQFF. As DNA, the CDR3 is TGCAGCGGGTCGGGACGTACCTACAATGAGCAGTTCTTC.

J is TRBJ2-1 and V is TRBV4-2; D is possibly TRBD1 or TRBD2 (5 bases each). Trimming removed 0 bases from V and 0 bases from J, with 9 bases in between. Germline V lookup: CDR1 LGHNA, CDR2 YNFKEQ. The CDR3 runs to 16 residues. CDR3 coding DNA: TGTGCCAGCAGCCAAGATCTGGGGGACTCCTACAATGAGCAGTTCTTC. Its protein is CASSQDLGDSYNEQFF.

The J gene is TRBJ2-6, the V gene TRBV18; 14 positions agree with TRBD2. Germline V gives CDR1 KGHSH, CDR2 LQKENI. J gave up 0 bases and V 2 bases, and 6 bases lay outside the gene matches. The CDR3 is 20 amino acids. CDR3 DNA: TGTGCCAGCTCACCAATGGGACTAGCGGGAGCGACCTCTGGGGCCAACGTCCTGACTTTC. Protein sequence: CASSPMGLAGATSGANVLTF.

The chain recombines TRBV30 with TRBJ2-3; D uncertain. The length of the CDR3 is 16 residues. Deletions cut 5 bases from V and 1 base from J, with 19 bases between. Germline loops: CDR1 GTSNPN, CDR2 SVGIG (reference sequence). The CDR3 DNA reads as TGTGCCTGGTCCTACCCACATGGCGTGCGCACAGATACGCAGTATTTT. Amino acid sequence: CAWSYPHGVRTDTQYF. Variable domain in full (rest from reference TRBV30 and TRBJ2-3): SQTIHQWPATLVQPVGSPLSLECTVEGTSNPNLYWYRQAAGRGLQLLFYSVGIGQISSEVPQNLSASRPQDRQFILSSKKLLLSDSGFYLCAWSYPHGVRTDTQYFGPGTRLTVL.

The chain uses TRBV28 and TRBJ2-2; TRBD1 matches 9 bases. The J segment lost 7 bases and the V segment lost 10 bases, leaving 7 bases of the junction unmatched. The germline CDR1 and CDR2 sequences are MDHEN and SYDVKM. The CDR3 loop spans 13 amino acids. CDR3 protein: CATDRGRLGELFF. CDR3 in DNA: TGTGCCACGGACAGGGGACGTCTCGGGGAGCTGTTTTTT.

The chain uses TRBV21-1 and TRBJ1-2. TRBV21-1 is listed as a pseudogene. The CDR3 spans 16 residues. The CDR3 DNA is TGTGCCAGCAGCAAGCCTTCCGGCGAAGGGAAGCATGGCTACACCTTC. It translates to CASSKPSGEGKHGYTF.

The CDR3 region is CASSQGTTYEQYF. The CDR3 DNA sequence: TGCGCCAGCAGCCAGGGGACCACCTACGAGCAGTACTTC. The chain links TRBV5-1 to TRBJ2-7; maybe TRBD1 (6 bases). Germline V gene sequence: CDR1 SGHRS, CDR2 YFSETQ. This CDR3 has 13 amino acids. Trimming cost V 4 bases and J 2 bases, with 10 bases left between them.